The source of this TCR beta chain is a study of human T cells and chemical hapten exposure. Study conclusions and caveats: Following DPC sensitization, TCRs present above 1 in 1000 frequency showed no change.

Trimming stripped 3 bases from V and 4 bases from J, with 9 bases between. Per germline, CDR1 DFQATT and CDR2 SNEGSKA (reference sequence). This CDR3 spans 12 amino acids. Library construction involved attaching unique molecular identifiers to individual cDNA molecules, which allowed quantitative, reproducible TCR counting. From the RACE reads, TCRdb called clonotypes with MiXCR, one entry per CDR3 protein. Of more than 55,000 distinct CDR3 sequences listed, approximately 9.9% are singletons. Time point indicated: pre-sensitization, week 0. Treatment defined: therapeutic diphenylcyclopropenone sensitization with weekly scalp DPC. On this clonotype itself: Its matching antigen is unknown.

V gene TRBV20-1 combines with J gene TRBJ1-1; the D is unclear. This receptor was obtained from a man aged 35 to 55 with alopecia areata. Some clones in this sample may be carry-over from other donors' samples. The starting material was whole blood, obtained in connection with sensitization to the hapten diphenylcyclopropenone (DPC). As DNA, the CDR3 is TGCAGTGCTAGGGGAGTTGGCACTGAAGCTTTCTTT. It is translated as CSARGVGTEAFF.